The 3 T cell receptor beta chains in this list originate from one sample, sequenced in a study of human T cells and chemical hapten exposure. TCRdb itself ran the RACE reads through MiXCR, one entry per CDR3 protein. Of roughly 360,000 distinct CDR3 sequences listed, approximately 5.1% are singletons. Time point given: patch test 1, 2 weeks after DPC sensitization. As for treatment: therapeutic diphenylcyclopropenone sensitization with weekly scalp DPC. Sample: whole blood, taken in connection with sensitization to the hapten diphenylcyclopropenone (DPC). The receptor set was obtained from a woman between 50 and 59 years old with alopecia areata. Some clones in this sample may be carry-over from other donors' samples.

This clonotype was found a few times. The rearrangement joins TRBV6-2 or TRBV6-3 to TRBJ1-6; unclear D gene. The V and J ends lost 7 bases and 9 bases respectively, with 13 bases between them. Germline V gene lookup returns CDR1 MNHEY and CDR2 SVGEGT. The CDR3 sequence is 13 residues long. This CDR3 reads CASTQKSSSPLHF. The CDR3 nucleotides are TGTGCCAGCACCCAAAAGTCATCTTCACCCCTCCACTTT.

This rearrangement joins TRBV20-1 to TRBJ2-3, with 9 bases fitting TRBD2. The CDR3 sequence is 13 residues long. Germline V gene sequence: CDR1 DFQATT, CDR2 SNEGSKA (reference sequence). After removal of 5 bases from V and 5 bases from J, the junction contained 5 bases not matched to a gene. In DNA form, the CDR3 reads TGCAGTGCTTTAGCGGGGGCTAAAGATACGCAGTATTTT. This encodes CSALAGAKDTQYF.

This clonotype was counted only a few times. The J gene is TRBJ1-6, the V gene TRBV11-3; TRBD1 agrees at 11 bases. Germline V gene sequence: CDR1 SGHNT, CDR2 YENEEA. This CDR3 contains 16 residues. Germline trimming cut 1 base from V and 7 bases from J; bases unmatched to any gene: 3. CDR3 protein: CASSLGTGGMNSPLHF. The CDR3 DNA reads TGTGCCAGCAGCTTAGGGACAGGGGGCATGAATTCACCCCTCCACTTT.